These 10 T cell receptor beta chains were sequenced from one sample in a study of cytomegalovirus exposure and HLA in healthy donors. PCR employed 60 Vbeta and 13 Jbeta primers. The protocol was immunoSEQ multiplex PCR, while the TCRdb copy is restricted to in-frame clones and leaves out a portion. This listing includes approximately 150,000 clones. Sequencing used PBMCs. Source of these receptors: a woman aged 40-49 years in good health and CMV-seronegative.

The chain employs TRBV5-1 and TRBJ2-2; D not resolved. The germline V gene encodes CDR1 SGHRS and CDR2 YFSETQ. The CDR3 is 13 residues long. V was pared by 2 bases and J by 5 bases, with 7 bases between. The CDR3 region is CASSFEETGELFF. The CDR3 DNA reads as TGCGCCAGCAGCTTCGAGGAAACCGGGGAGCTGTTTTTT.

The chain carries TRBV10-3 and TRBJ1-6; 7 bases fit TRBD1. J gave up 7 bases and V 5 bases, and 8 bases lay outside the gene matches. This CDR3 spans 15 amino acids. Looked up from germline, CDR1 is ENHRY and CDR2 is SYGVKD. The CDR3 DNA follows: TGTGCCATCAGTTCTACCGGGACAGCCAATTCACCCCTCCACTTT. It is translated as CAISSTGTANSPLHF.

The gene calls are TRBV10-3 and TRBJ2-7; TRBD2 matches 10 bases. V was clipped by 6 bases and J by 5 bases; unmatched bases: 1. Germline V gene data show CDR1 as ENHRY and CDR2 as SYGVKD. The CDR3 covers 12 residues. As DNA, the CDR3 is TGTGCCATCAGGGGGACTAGCGACGAGCAGTACTTC. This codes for CAIRGTSDEQYF.

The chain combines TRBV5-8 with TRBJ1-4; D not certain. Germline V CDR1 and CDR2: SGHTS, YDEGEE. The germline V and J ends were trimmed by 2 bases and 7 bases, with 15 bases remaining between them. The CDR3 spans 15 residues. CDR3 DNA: TGTGCCAGCAGCTTTGGCCCCCTTGTCACTGAAAAACTGTTTTTT. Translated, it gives CASSFGPLVTEKLFF.

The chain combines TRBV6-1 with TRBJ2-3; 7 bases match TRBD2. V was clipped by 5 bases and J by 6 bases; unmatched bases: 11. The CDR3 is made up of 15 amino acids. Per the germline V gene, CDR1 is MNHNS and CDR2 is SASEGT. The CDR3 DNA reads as TGTGCCAGCAGTTGGGTCGGGAGGCTAGCGGATACGCAGTATTTT. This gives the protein CASSWVGRLADTQYF.

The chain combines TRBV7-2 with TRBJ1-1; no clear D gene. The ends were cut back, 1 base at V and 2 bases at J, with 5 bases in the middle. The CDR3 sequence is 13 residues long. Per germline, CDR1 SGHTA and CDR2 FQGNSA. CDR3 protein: CASSLGYNTEAFF. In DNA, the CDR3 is TGTGCCAGCAGCTTAGGCTATAACACTGAAGCTTTCTTT. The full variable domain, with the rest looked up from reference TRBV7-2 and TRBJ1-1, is GAGVSQSPSNKVTEKGKDVELRCDPISGHTALYWYRQSLGQGLEFLIYFQGNSAPDKSGLPSDRFSAERTGGSVSTLTIQRTQQEDSAVYLCASSLGYNTEAFFGQGTRLTVV.

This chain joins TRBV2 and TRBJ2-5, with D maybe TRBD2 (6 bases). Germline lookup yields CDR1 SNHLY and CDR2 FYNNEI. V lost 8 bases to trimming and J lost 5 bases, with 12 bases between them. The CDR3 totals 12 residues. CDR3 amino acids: CASGGLRETQYF. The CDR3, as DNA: TGTGCCAGCGGGGGACTGCGGGAGACCCAGTACTTC.

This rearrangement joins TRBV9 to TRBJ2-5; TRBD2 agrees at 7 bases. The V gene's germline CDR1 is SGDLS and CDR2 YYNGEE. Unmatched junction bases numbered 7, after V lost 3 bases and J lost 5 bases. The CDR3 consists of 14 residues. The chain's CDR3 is CASSARLGGETQYF. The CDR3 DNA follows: TGTGCCAGCAGCGCGCGATTGGGAGGGGAGACCCAGTACTTC.

The CDR3 loop is CASSPYRGLGTEAFF. The CDR3 bases are TGTGCCAGCAGCCCATACAGGGGGCTGGGGACTGAAGCTTTCTTT. The chain links TRBV7-2 to TRBJ1-1; 9 positions match TRBD1. CDR3 length: 15 residues. Per the germline V gene, CDR1 is SGHTA and CDR2 is FQGNSA. V lost 5 bases to trimming and J lost 5 bases; unmatched junction nucleotides: 9.

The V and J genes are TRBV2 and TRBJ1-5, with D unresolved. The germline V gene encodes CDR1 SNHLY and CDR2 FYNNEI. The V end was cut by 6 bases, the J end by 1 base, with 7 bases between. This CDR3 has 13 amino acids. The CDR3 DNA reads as TGTGCCAGCAGGAAAGAGAGCAATCAGCCCCAGCATTTT. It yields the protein CASRKESNQPQHF.